The T cell receptor (beta chain) described here comes from a study of cytomegalovirus exposure and HLA in healthy donors. TCRdb keeps only in-frame clones here, not all; method: immunoSEQ multiplex PCR. In the table there are about 270,000 clones, 80% to 90% of which are singletons. V was pared by 4 bases and J by 1 base, with 13 bases between. CDR3 length: 16 amino acids. Germline V gives CDR1 MGHRA, CDR2 YSYEKL. Whole-study results and caveats: Subsequent analysis showed first-cohort TCR clusters tending to co-occur in approximately 120 validation repertoires. Altogether, about 160 TCR beta chains were recorded as cytomegalovirus-associated. CMV antigen specificity was confirmed in vitro for a few CMV-associated chains.

To note about this clone: Its antigen is not identified.

The genes are TRBV4-1 and TRBJ2-2; D is undetermined. Material for sequencing was PBMCs. The receptor was derived from a woman younger than 35 in good health and CMV-seronegative. The CDR3 loop is CASSPYVNRNTGELFF. CDR3 sequence (DNA): TGCGCCAGCAGCCCTTACGTAAACAGGAACACCGGGGAGCTGTTTTTT.